The entry below describes one TCR beta chain. Its antigen is unidentified. Sequencing used immunoSEQ multiplex PCR; TCRdb keeps in-frame clones, though not all of them. The sample holds 110,000 or so clones, about four fifths seen once. This entry is derived from a study of radiotherapy plus CTLA-4 blockade in lung cancer. Whole-study results and caveats: Radiotherapy with ipilimumab was followed by blood expansion of tumor-derived clones.

CTLA-4 blockade with ipilimumab, together with focal radiation, was given to patients with chemo-refractory metastatic non-small-cell lung cancer. The CDR3 runs to 14 residues. The junction had 2 bases not matched to a gene; V was cut back by 0 bases and J by 4 bases. Germline-derived CDR1 and CDR2 are SQVTM and ANQGSEA. This TCR was recovered from a human donor with non-small cell lung cancer who had a partial response to radiotherapy plus ipilimumab. Sample: peripheral blood, taken from a patient treated with radiotherapy plus ipilimumab. This chain uses TRBV29-1 with TRBJ2-2; 7 nucleotides agree with TRBD2. Here the CDR3 reads CSVEEGLITGELFF. Written as DNA, the CDR3 is TGCAGCGTTGAAGAGGGACTAATCACCGGGGAGCTGTTTTTT.